These 13 T cell receptor beta chains came from one sample sequenced in a study of T cells after yellow fever vaccination. TCRdb reprocessed the 5' RACE reads with MiXCR, giving one entry per CDR3 protein. The sample yields around 72,000 distinct CDR3 sequences, around 7.9% seen once. The sequencing used CD8+ T cells sorted from PBMCs, collected more than 8 days after the first yellow fever vaccination. These receptors all stem from a man aged 18 to 30 who received the YFV17D yellow fever vaccine.

Ten or more counts support this clonotype. This chain links TRBV9 with TRBJ2-3; D might be TRBD1 (6 bases). Germline values: CDR1 SGDLS, CDR2 YYNGEE. CDR3 length equals 15 residues. V lost 1 base to trimming and J lost 3 bases, with 12 bases between them. In nucleotides, the CDR3 is TGTGCCAGCAGCGTAAGGGGGTTCAGGACAGATACGCAGTATTTT. The encoded protein is CASSVRGFRTDTQYF.

The sample holds a few counts of this clonotype. The chain carries TRBV4-2 and TRBJ1-5; no clear D gene. The CDR3 extends over 15 amino acids. V dropped 0 bases and J dropped 1 base, with 7 bases sitting between them. Germline V lookup: CDR1 LGHNA, CDR2 YNFKEQ. CDR3 protein: CASSQDLISNQPQHF. The DNA of the CDR3 is TGTGCCAGCAGCCAAGACCTAATCAGCAATCAGCCCCAGCATTTT.

This clonotype was seen ten or more times. The genes are TRBV12-3 or TRBV12-4 and TRBJ2-5, with 7 positions matching TRBD1. Germline trimming cut 2 bases from V and 4 bases from J; bases unmatched to any gene: 4. The CDR3 is 14 amino acids. CDR3 DNA sequence: TGTGCCAGCAGTTTAAGGGACAGCAGAGAGACCCAGTACTTC. Protein: CASSLRDSRETQYF.

V and J are TRBV5-4 and TRBJ2-5, with TRBD2 as a possible D gene (5 bases). Between the trimmed V and J ends, which lost 0 bases and 4 bases, there was a span of 25 bases. The CDR3 has 19 residues. The V gene's germline CDR1 is SGHNT and CDR2 YYREEE (reference sequence). As DNA, the CDR3 is TGTGCCAGCAGCTTGGCCCATAGTCGGGTGACATTCCGGGGAGAGACCCAGTACTTC. Amino acid sequence: CASSLAHSRVTFRGETQYF.

The sample holds a few counts of this clonotype. The chain uses TRBV7-9 and TRBJ2-3; no clear D. Germline CDR1 reads SEHNR; CDR2 reads FQNEAQ (reference sequence). The length of the CDR3 is 14 residues. Trimming stripped 5 bases from V and 6 bases from J, with 15 bases between. CDR3 amino acids: CASSPVGVMDTQYF. CDR3 bases: TGTGCCAGCAGCCCGGTCGGTGTTATGGATACGCAGTATTTT. Full variable domain (missing parts from reference TRBV7-9 and TRBJ2-3): DTGVSQNPRHKITKRGQNVTFRCDPISEHNRLYWYRQTLGQGPEFLTYFQNEAQLEKSRLLSDRFSAERPKGSFSTLEIQRTEQGDSAMYLCASSPVGVMDTQYFGPGTRLTVL.

The chain couples TRBV7-9 to TRBJ1-1, with D uncertain. CDR1 is SEHNR, CDR2 FQNEAQ, per germline (reference sequence). Trimming took 10 bases from V and 4 from J, leaving 10 bases between them. The CDR3 runs 11 residues. For the CDR3, the DNA is TGTGCCACCCTCGAGACCACTGAAGCTTTCTTT. It specifies CATLETTEAFF. The whole variable domain, remainder taken from reference TRBV7-9 and TRBJ1-1, is DTGVSQNPRHKITKRGQNVTFRCDPISEHNRLYWYRQTLGQGPEFLTYFQNEAQLEKSRLLSDRFSAERPKGSFSTLEIQRTEQGDSAMYLCATLETTEAFFGQGTRLTVV.

This clonotype was picked up a small number of times. The chain carries TRBV6-5 and TRBJ2-7, with D possibly matching TRBD1 (6 bases). Per the germline V gene, CDR1 is MNHEY and CDR2 is SVGAGI. The ends were cut back, 2 bases at V and 7 bases at J, with 18 bases in the middle. The CDR3 is made up of 15 amino acids. The CDR3 region is CASSYAPLGAGEQYV. CDR3 DNA: TGTGCCAGCAGTTACGCCCCGTTGGGGGCCGGGGAGCAGTACGTC.

This clonotype has a count of ten or more. V usage is TRBV12-3 or TRBV12-4 and J usage is TRBJ2-2, with TRBD2 identical over 10 bases. The CDR3 is 13 residues long. The ends lost 7 bases at V and 8 bases at J; junction bases unmatched: 4. The CDR3 coding sequence is TGTGCCAGCACTAGCGGGGGCGGTGGGGAGCTGTTTTTT. This translates into CASTSGGGGELFF.

Many counts were recorded for this clonotype. The rearrangement uses TRBV28 and TRBJ1-5, with a possible D match to TRBD1 (6 bases). V lost 7 bases and J lost 2, with 12 bases in between. This CDR3 comprises 14 residues. Germline V gene sequence: CDR1 MDHEN, CDR2 SYDVKM. The CDR3 loop reads CASNAGDGNQPQHF. DNA for the CDR3: TGTGCCAGCAATGCAGGGGACGGCAATCAGCCCCAGCATTTT.

Here the CDR3 DNA reads TGTGCCAGCAGCTTAGGTCCCGACGATGAGCAGTTCTTC. This codes for CASSLGPDDEQFF. The chain couples TRBV7-6 to TRBJ2-1; D is uncertain. Germline V gene sequence: CDR1 SGHVS, CDR2 FNYEAQ. The V gene lost 1 base and the J gene lost 8 bases, with 9 bases spanning the gap. This CDR3 spans 13 amino acids.

The V call is TRBV5-6, the J call TRBJ2-7, with D possibly TRBD1 on 6 matching bases. The CDR3 loop spans 14 amino acids. With 3 bases removed from V and 0 bases from J, the gap between germline ends came to 10 bases. CDR1 and CDR2 (germline): SGHDT, YYEEEE. CDR3 coding DNA: TGTGCCAGCAGCTACCGGGACAACTCCTACGAGCAGTACTTC. Translated: CASSYRDNSYEQYF. Based on the CDR3 plus reference TRBV5-6 and TRBJ2-7, the full variable domain is DAGVTQSPTHLIKTRGQQVTLRCSPKSGHDTVSWYQQALGQGPQFIFQYYEEEERQRGNFPDRFSGHQFPNYSSELNVNALLLGDSALYLCASSYRDNSYEQYFGPGTRLTVT.

This clonotype was observed many times. CDR3 in DNA: TGTGCCAGCAGCGGCCTCGTTGGGGACAGAAATAAGATTAGCTATGGCTACACCTTC. Translated, it gives CASSGLVGDRNKISYGYTF. The chain is built from TRBV4-2 and TRBJ1-2, with 7 bases identical to TRBD1. V lost 5 bases to trimming and J lost 4 bases; unmatched junction nucleotides: 22. The germline V gene encodes CDR1 LGHNA and CDR2 YNFKEQ. The CDR3 spans 19 residues.

This clonotype showed up many times. V is TRBV27 and J is TRBJ2-2, with 7 bases that match TRBD1. CDR1 and CDR2 from the germline V gene are MNHEY and SMNVEV (reference sequence). Trimming took 3 bases from V and 7 from J; bases not matched to a gene: 5. The CDR3 has 14 amino acids. This chain's CDR3 is CASSLTGRNGELFF. Written as DNA, the CDR3 is TGTGCCAGCAGTTTGACAGGGCGAAACGGGGAGCTGTTTTTT.